Shown below are 20 T cell receptor beta chains from a single sample sequenced in a study of blood T cell repertoires in COVID-19. Here immunoSEQ multiplex PCR was the method, and the copy in TCRdb shows in-frame clones only, minus some. Of fewer than 300,000 clones in the sample, roughly 86% are singletons; the top ten hold 9.4%. Sequences were obtained from peripheral blood. The receptor source for this set is a man aged 18 to 29 with active or convalescent COVID-19.

The rearrangement uses TRBV3-1 (or the pseudogene TRBV3-2) and TRBJ1-2; possibly TRBD1 for D (6 bases). This CDR3 spans 17 amino acids. CDR1 is LGHDT and CDR2 is YNNKEL in the germline V gene (reference sequence). V was trimmed by 0 bases and J by 4 bases, leaving 18 bases between them. CDR3 sequence (DNA): TGTGCCAGCAGCCAAGATGGGTACGACAGGCCCTTCTATGGCTACACCTTC. Translating gives CASSQDGYDRPFYGYTF.

The chain employs TRBV5-1 and TRBJ2-1; TRBD2 matches 10 bases. Germline V lookup: CDR1 SGHRS, CDR2 YFSETQ. V was pared by 0 bases and J by 4 bases, with 4 bases of the junction left unmatched. The CDR3 consists of 16 residues. The chain's CDR3 is CASSLGGAGGYNEQFF. CDR3 coding DNA: TGCGCCAGCAGCTTGGGGGGAGCGGGGGGGTACAATGAGCAGTTCTTC.

Written as DNA, the CDR3 is TGTGCCAGCAGCCGGCTTAGTGGTTGGGAACAGGCGAACACCGGGGAGCTGTTTTTT. Translation: CASSRLSGWEQANTGELFF. The chain recombines TRBV13 with TRBJ2-2, with a tentative D call TRBD1 (5 bases). Germline lookup yields CDR1 PRHDT and CDR2 FYEKMQ (reference sequence). V was clipped by 5 bases and J by 0 bases, with 22 bases between them. The CDR3 extends over 19 amino acids.

The rearrangement joins TRBV7-6 to TRBJ2-1; 7 nucleotides agree with TRBD2. Germline V gene data show CDR1 as SGHVS and CDR2 as FNYEAQ. With 3 bases clipped from V and 1 base from J, the junction kept 6 bases outside the gene matches. This CDR3 has 16 residues. CDR3 sequence: CASSFLADQSYNEQFF. CDR3 coding DNA: TGTGCCAGCAGCTTCCTAGCGGACCAATCCTACAATGAGCAGTTCTTC.

On this clone: No DNA is shown, since the ends of the CDR3 on it are uncertain; the CDR3 is the one TCRdb lists. The chain combines TRBV29-1 with TRBJ1-1; TRBD1 is the table's D call, not checked against the DNA. The CDR3 is 15 residues long, counting both termini. Germline lookup yields CDR1 SQVTM and CDR2 ANQGSEA. CDR3 sequence: CSGRGFLETNTEAFF.

Comment on this clone: Other nucleotide sequences in the sample specify the same CDR3. V gene TRBV7-2 combines with J gene TRBJ1-5, with 7 bases matching TRBD1. Germline CDR1 SGHTA, CDR2 FQGNSA. The J segment lost 4 bases and the V segment lost 4 bases, leaving 1 base of the junction unmatched. The CDR3 is made up of 13 amino acids. The CDR3 nucleotides read TGTGCCAGCAGCTACAGGGGAAATCAGCCCCAGCATTTT. Translation: CASSYRGNQPQHF.

The rearrangement links TRBV5-6 to TRBJ1-2; D not certain. Looked up from germline, CDR1 is SGHDT and CDR2 is YYEEEE. V was shortened by 1 base and J by 4 bases, with 8 bases between the two germline ends. CDR3 size: 13 residues. In nucleotides, the CDR3 is TGTGCCAGCAGCTTGATAGGAGCCTATGGCTACACCTTC. It specifies CASSLIGAYGYTF.

V is TRBV6-1 and J is TRBJ1-1; possibly TRBD1 for D (5 bases). Deletions cut 2 bases from V and 8 bases from J, with 12 bases between. Germline CDR1 MNHNS, CDR2 SASEGT. The CDR3 spans 13 residues. Written as DNA, the CDR3 is TGTGCCAGCAGTGAATTAAAGGGGTTCGAAGCTTTCTTT. Protein: CASSELKGFEAFF.

About this clone itself: A much larger clone differs by one base, so this may be a read error. This rearrangement joins TRBV9 to TRBJ1-5; 10 nucleotides match TRBD1. Losses at the gene ends were 3 bases for V and 5 bases for J; bases not matched to a gene: 2. The CDR3 extends over 14 amino acids. Germline V gene lookup returns CDR1 SGDLS and CDR2 YYNGEE. CDR3: CASSAGTGDQPQHF. CDR3 DNA: TGTGCCAGCAGCGCCGGGACAGGGGATCAGCCCCAGCATTTT. The full variable domain, rest sourced from reference TRBV9 and TRBJ1-5, is DSGVTQTPKHLITATGQRVTLRCSPRSGDLSVYWYQQSLDQGLQFLIQYYNGEERAKGNILERFSAQQFPDLHSELNLSSLELGDSALYFCASSAGTGDQPQHFGDGTRLSIL.

The chain joins TRBV7-9 to TRBJ2-1, with a tentative D call TRBD2 (5 bases). The V end was cut by 7 bases, the J end by 7 bases, with 20 bases between. The CDR3 totals 15 residues. Germline CDR1 SEHNR, CDR2 FQNEAQ (reference sequence). The CDR3 here is CASTFRRLAVNEQFF. CDR3 nucleotide sequence: TGTGCCAGCACCTTTAGGAGGCTAGCTGTTAATGAGCAGTTCTTC.

This chain connects TRBV5-6 to TRBJ2-5, with TRBD2 identical over 7 bases. Germline CDR1 reads SGHDT; CDR2 reads YYEEEE. CDR3 size: 14 residues. V dropped 3 bases and J dropped 3; count of bases not matched to a gene: 5. CDR3 nucleotide sequence: TGTGCCAGCAGCTCTGGGGGGAGGGAAGAGACCCAGTACTTC. Translating gives CASSSGGREETQYF.

As DNA, the CDR3 is TGCGCCAGCAGTGAGTTTCCGGGGGGCCTGAATGAAAAACTGTTTTTT. The encoded protein is CASSEFPGGLNEKLFF. V is TRBV10-2 and J is TRBJ1-4, with D tentatively TRBD1 (6 bases). V lost 1 base, J lost 5 bases, and 14 bases lay in between. This CDR3 is built from 16 residues. CDR1 and CDR2 (germline): WSHSY, SAAADI.

The chain joins TRBV6-1 to TRBJ1-2; D gene unclear. Germline CDR1 reads MNHNS; CDR2 reads SASEGT. Trimming removed 4 bases from V and 2 bases from J, with 17 bases in between. CDR3 size: 16 residues. The CDR3 DNA sequence: TGTGCCAGCAGTGTATTAACGGGTGGAGCGAACTATGGCTACACCTTC. Its translation: CASSVLTGGANYGYTF.

The gene calls are TRBV9 and TRBJ1-5; D is ambiguous. CDR1 and CDR2 (germline): SGDLS, YYNGEE. Deletions cut 1 base from V and 7 bases from J, with 12 bases between. The CDR3 covers 14 residues. The CDR3 nucleotides read TGTGCCAGCAGCGTACGGGCCACGGGACAGCCCCAGCATTTT. It yields the protein CASSVRATGQPQHF.

The chain couples TRBV4-1 to TRBJ1-6; D perhaps matches TRBD1 (6 bases). The CDR3 contains 14 residues. The V and J ends lost 2 bases and 11 bases respectively, with 13 bases between them. The germline V gene encodes CDR1 MGHRA and CDR2 YSYEKL. DNA of the CDR3: TGCGCCAGCAGCCAACAACAGGGCGAAACACCCCTCCACTTT. Protein: CASSQQQGETPLHF.

The chain recombines TRBV6-5 with TRBJ2-7, with 10 bases matching TRBD1. Germline V gene data show CDR1 as MNHEY and CDR2 as SVGAGI. The CDR3 totals 15 residues. V was pared by 6 bases and J by 1 base, with 6 bases of the junction left unmatched. The CDR3 nucleotides read TGTGCCAGCAGGCCGGGACAGGGGCTTTCCTACGAGCAGTACTTC. Translation gives CASRPGQGLSYEQYF.

This chain joins TRBV9 and TRBJ1-6; D call uncertain. The CDR3 has 16 amino acids. Trimming took 0 bases from V and 4 from J, leaving 11 bases between them. Germline V lookup: CDR1 SGDLS, CDR2 YYNGEE. The DNA for the CDR3 is TGTGCCAGCAGCGTAGGGGAGGGAGTTTATAATTCACCCCTCCACTTT. Encoded protein: CASSVGEGVYNSPLHF. Combining the CDR3 with reference TRBV9 and TRBJ1-6 gives the whole variable domain DSGVTQTPKHLITATGQRVTLRCSPRSGDLSVYWYQQSLDQGLQFLIQYYNGEERAKGNILERFSAQQFPDLHSELNLSSLELGDSALYFCASSVGEGVYNSPLHFGNGTRLTVT.

The chain combines TRBV19 with TRBJ1-2; 9 positions match TRBD1. This CDR3 has 15 amino acids. Trimming at V came to 3 bases and at J to 6 bases, leaving 8 bases not matched to a gene. Looked up from germline, CDR1 is LNHDA and CDR2 is SQIVND (reference sequence). The CDR3 sequence is CASSIRGTGRDGYTF. The CDR3 nucleotides are TGTGCCAGTAGTATTCGAGGGACAGGGAGAGATGGCTACACCTTC.

The rearrangement uses TRBV11-2 and TRBJ1-2, with D possibly matching TRBD1 (6 bases). Looked up from germline, CDR1 is SGHAT and CDR2 is FQNNGV. The CDR3 runs 15 residues. V lost 5 bases to trimming and J lost 0 bases, with 13 bases between them. CDR3 region: CASSHGTFTNYGYTF. The CDR3 nucleotides are TGTGCCAGCAGCCATGGGACATTTACTAACTATGGCTACACCTTC. Complete variable domain (other parts from reference TRBV11-2 and TRBJ1-2): EAGVAQSPRYKIIEKRQSVAFWCNPISGHATLYWYQQILGQGPKLLIQFQNNGVVDDSQLPKDRFSAERLKGVDSTLKIQPAKLEDSAVYLCASSHGTFTNYGYTFGSGTRLTVV.

This clone came up once. This chain connects TRBV6-6 to TRBJ1-1; D is possibly TRBD1 (5 bases). CDR3 size: 16 residues. Trimming stripped 5 bases from V and 0 bases from J, with 16 bases between. The germline gives CDR1 MNHNY, CDR2 SVGAGI (reference sequence). The CDR3 DNA reads TGTGCCAGCAGTACCCCGGACGGGGGTTTGAACACTGAAGCTTTCTTT. Translation: CASSTPDGGLNTEAFF.